This T cell receptor (beta chain) was captured in a study of identical twins. Germline CDR1 and CDR2: LNHDA and SQIVND (reference sequence). This CDR3 is 12 amino acids long. The V and J ends lost 4 bases and 9 bases, in that order; junction bases with no gene match: 2. Study-wide results and limits: Modeled out-of-frame TCR alpha sharing in monozygotic twins fell below observed levels. Insertions ran lower in abundant cord blood beta clonotypes, though not in memory repertoires.

On this clonotype itself: Its specificity is unknown.

Template switching, a step in the protocol, added a universal primer site, and cDNA carried unique molecular identifiers. TCRdb itself ran the 5' RACE reads through MiXCR, one entry per CDR3 protein. The repertoire includes about 660,000 distinct CDR3 sequences, around 8.3% of them detected once, and approximately 0.94% sits in the top ten. This sample was also put to use in a study of yellow fever vaccine responses in identical twins.

The clonotype comes from a woman aged 18 to 35 in good health. The V call is TRBV19, the J call TRBJ2-1; 8 nucleotides agree with TRBD1. Sequences were obtained from PBMCs. In nucleotides, the CDR3 is TGTGCCAGTAGTAGACAGGGGCCTGAGCAGTTCTTC. Its protein product is CASSRQGPEQFF.